This TCR beta chain emerged from a study of cytomegalovirus exposure and HLA in healthy donors. Study results and caveats: Reported findings show TCR beta sequences accurately forecast HLA-A and HLA-B alleles in most subjects. Because they were indistinguishable, some V segments, including TRBV6-2 and TRBV6-3, were excluded. According to reports, the classifier identified cytomegalovirus status with high specificity and sensitivity. Clonal expansion was found to be greater in HLA-associated TCR beta chains than in equally common others in a later analysis.

Of note for this clone: What it recognizes is unknown.

PCR primers comprised 60 Vbeta and 13 Jbeta primers. Only in-frame clones appear in the TCRdb table, and some are missing; sequencing was by immunoSEQ multiplex PCR. The sample holds around 96,000 clones, around four fifths seen once. In germline, CDR1 is SGHRS, CDR2 YFSETQ. Between the trimmed V and J ends, which lost 0 bases and 5 bases, there was a span of 14 bases. The CDR3 loop spans 16 amino acids. Sequenced: PBMCs. The chain carries TRBV5-1 and TRBJ1-4, with D perhaps TRBD1 (6 bases). The TCR was taken from a man between 25 and 39 years old in good health and CMV-seropositive. CDR3 protein: CASSLAVDSPNEKLFF. The CDR3 DNA reads as TGCGCCAGCAGCTTGGCGGTGGACAGTCCCAATGAAAAACTGTTTTTT. The variable domain in full, with the rest retrieved from reference TRBV5-1 and TRBJ1-4, is KAGVTQTPRYLIKTRGQQVTLSCSPISGHRSVSWYQQTPGQGLQFLFEYFSETQRNKGNFPGRFSGRQFSNSRSEMNVSTLELGDSALYLCASSLAVDSPNEKLFFGSGTQLSVL.